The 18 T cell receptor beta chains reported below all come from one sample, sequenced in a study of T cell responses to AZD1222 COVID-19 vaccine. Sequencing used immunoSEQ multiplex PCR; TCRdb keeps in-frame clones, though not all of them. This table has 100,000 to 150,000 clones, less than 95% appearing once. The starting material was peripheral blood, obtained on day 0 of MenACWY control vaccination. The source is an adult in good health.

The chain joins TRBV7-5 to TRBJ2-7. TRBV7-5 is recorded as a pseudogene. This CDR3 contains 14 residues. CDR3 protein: CVRRLQDASYEQYV. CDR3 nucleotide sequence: TGTGTCAGAAGACTTCAGGACGCCAGTTACGAGCAGTACGTC.

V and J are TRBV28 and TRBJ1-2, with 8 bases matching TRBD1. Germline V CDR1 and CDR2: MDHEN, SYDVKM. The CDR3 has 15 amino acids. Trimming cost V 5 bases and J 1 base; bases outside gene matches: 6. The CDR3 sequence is CASSRQGWGNYGYTF. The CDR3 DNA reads TGTGCCAGCAGTCGACAGGGGTGGGGTAACTATGGCTACACCTTC.

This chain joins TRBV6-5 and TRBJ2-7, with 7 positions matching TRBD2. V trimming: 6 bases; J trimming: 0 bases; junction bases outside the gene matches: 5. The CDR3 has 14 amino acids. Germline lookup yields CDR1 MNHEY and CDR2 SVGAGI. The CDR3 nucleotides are TGTGCCAGCAGGGGGACTACGAGCTCCTACGAGCAGTACTTC. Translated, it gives CASRGTTSSYEQYF.

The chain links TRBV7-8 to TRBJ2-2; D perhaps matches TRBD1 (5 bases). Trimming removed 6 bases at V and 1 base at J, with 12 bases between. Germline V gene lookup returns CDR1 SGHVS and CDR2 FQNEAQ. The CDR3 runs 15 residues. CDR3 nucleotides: TGTGCCAGCAGACAACAGGAGCTGAACACCGGGGAGCTGTTTTTT. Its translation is CASRQQELNTGELFF.

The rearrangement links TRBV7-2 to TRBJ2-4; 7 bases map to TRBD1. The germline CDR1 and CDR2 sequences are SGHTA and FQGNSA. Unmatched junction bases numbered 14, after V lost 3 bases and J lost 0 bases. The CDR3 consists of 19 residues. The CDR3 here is CASSLPGQQHKLAKNIQYF. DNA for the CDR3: TGTGCCAGCAGCTTGCCGGGACAGCAACACAAATTAGCCAAAAACATTCAGTACTTC.

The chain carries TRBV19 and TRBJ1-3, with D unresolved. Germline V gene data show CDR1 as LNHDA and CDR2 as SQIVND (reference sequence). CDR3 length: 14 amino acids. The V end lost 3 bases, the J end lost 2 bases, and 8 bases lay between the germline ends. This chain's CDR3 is CASSIESPGNTIYF. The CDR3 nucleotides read TGTGCCAGTAGTATCGAGAGCCCTGGAAACACCATATATTTT.

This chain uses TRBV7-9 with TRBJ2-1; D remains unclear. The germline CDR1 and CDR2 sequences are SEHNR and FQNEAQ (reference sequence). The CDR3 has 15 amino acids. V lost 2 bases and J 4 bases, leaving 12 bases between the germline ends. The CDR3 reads CASSLRTGSYNEQFF. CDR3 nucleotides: TGTGCCAGCAGCTTAAGGACCGGTTCGTACAATGAGCAGTTCTTC.

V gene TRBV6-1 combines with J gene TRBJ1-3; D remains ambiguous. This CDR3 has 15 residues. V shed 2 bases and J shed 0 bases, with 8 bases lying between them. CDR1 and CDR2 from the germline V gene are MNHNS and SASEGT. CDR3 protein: CASSEQRFSGNTIYF. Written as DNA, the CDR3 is TGTGCCAGCAGTGAACAGAGATTCTCTGGAAACACCATATATTTT.

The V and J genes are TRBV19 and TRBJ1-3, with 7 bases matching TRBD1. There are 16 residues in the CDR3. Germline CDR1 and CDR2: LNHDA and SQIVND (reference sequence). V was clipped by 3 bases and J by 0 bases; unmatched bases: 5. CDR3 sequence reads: CASSMRGQRSGNTIYF. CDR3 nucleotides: TGTGCCAGTAGTATGAGGGGACAGCGCTCTGGAAACACCATATATTTT.

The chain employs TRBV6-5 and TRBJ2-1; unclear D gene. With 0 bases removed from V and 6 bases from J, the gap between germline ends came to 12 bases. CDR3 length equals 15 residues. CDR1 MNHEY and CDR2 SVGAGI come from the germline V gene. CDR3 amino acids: CASSYSKFGRNEQFF. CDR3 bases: TGTGCCAGCAGTTACTCCAAGTTTGGGCGCAATGAGCAGTTCTTC.

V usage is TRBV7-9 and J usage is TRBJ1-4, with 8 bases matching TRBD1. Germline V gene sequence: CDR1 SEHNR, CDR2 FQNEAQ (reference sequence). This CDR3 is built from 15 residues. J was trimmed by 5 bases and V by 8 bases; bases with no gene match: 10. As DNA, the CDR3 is TGTGCCAGCGGTAGAATGGGGACAGGCAATGAAAAACTGTTTTTT. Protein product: CASGRMGTGNEKLFF.

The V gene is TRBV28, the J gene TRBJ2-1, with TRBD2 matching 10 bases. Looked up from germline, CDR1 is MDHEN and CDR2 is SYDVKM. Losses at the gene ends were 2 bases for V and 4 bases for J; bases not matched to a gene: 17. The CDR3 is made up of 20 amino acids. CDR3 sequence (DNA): TGTGCCAGCAGTTTAGTCCTAGCGGGAGAAAAAAGCTTTGGGTACAATGAGCAGTTCTTC. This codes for CASSLVLAGEKSFGYNEQFF.

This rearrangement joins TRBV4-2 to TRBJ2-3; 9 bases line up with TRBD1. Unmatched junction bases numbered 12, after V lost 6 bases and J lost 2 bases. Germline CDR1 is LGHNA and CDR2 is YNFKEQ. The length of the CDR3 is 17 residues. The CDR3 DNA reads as TGTGCCAGCAGTAAGAAAATGGGACAGGGAACCACAGATACGCAGTATTTT. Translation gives CASSKKMGQGTTDTQYF.

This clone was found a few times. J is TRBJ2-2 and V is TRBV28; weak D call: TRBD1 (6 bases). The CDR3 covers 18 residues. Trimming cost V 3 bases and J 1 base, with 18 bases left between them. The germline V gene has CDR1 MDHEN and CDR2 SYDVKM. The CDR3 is CASSFFGGHEENTGELFF. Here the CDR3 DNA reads TGTGCCAGCAGTTTTTTTGGGGGACACGAGGAGAACACCGGGGAGCTGTTTTTT.

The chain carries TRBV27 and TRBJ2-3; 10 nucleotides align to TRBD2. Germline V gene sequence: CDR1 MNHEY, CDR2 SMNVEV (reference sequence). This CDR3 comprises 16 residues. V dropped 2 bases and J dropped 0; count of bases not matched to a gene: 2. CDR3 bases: TGTGCCAGCAGTTTACGACTAGCGGGCAGCACAGATACGCAGTATTTT. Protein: CASSLRLAGSTDTQYF.

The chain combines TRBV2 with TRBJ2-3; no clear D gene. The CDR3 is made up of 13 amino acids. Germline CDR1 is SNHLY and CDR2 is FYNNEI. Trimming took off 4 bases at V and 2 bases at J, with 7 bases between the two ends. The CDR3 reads CASSVRYTDTQYF. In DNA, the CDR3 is TGTGCCAGCAGTGTGAGGTACACAGATACGCAGTATTTT.

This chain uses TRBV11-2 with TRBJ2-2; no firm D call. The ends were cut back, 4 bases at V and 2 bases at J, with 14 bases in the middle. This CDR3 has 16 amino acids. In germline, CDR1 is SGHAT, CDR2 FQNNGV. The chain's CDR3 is CASSSTNSYNTGELFF. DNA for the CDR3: TGTGCCAGCAGCTCAACGAACAGCTATAACACCGGGGAGCTGTTTTTT.

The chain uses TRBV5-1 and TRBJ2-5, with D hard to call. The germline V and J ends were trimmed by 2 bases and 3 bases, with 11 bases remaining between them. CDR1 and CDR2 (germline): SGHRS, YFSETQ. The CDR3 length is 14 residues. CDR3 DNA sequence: TGCGCCAGCAGCTTAAGACGGGCAGAAGAGACCCAGTACTTC. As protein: CASSLRRAEETQYF.